The present entry profiles one TCR beta chain with its context. Its specificity is unknown. The V gene's germline CDR1 is SGHKS and CDR2 YYEKEE (reference sequence). V was cut by 2 bases and J by 2 bases, with 9 bases left in between. CDR3 length: 14 amino acids. TCRdb re-called the 5' RACE reads with MiXCR, one entry per CDR3 protein. The sample yields fewer than 700,000 distinct CDR3 sequences, approximately 19% seen once. This record comes from a study of T-cell memory formation after mild COVID-19. Notes on the study in general: Researchers report contracting CD4+ clones mostly in CM and EM, with CD8+ clones in EMRA. What remained unconfirmed was the SARS-CoV-2 specificity of second-wave clones peaking on day 37.

This chain joins TRBV5-5 and TRBJ2-3; D remains ambiguous. The receptor was derived from an adult woman who had mild COVID-19 (a few samples of this study predate the infection). Cell type and time point are not known. The specimen was PBMCs or a T cell subset sorted from them (not recorded which). The CDR3 spells CASSLMVFTDTQYF. The DNA for the CDR3 is TGTGCCAGCAGCTTAATGGTATTCACAGATACGCAGTATTTT.